Following are 9 T cell receptor beta chains from one sample sequenced in a study of regulatory T cells in long-lasting Graves disease. Time point here: newly diagnosed GD, antithyroid drugs for less than 3 months. PBMC-extracted RNA yielded the TCR library. iRepertoire HTBI primers and Arm-PCR of CDR3 regions built TCR beta libraries. MiXCR was run by TCRdb on the multiplex PCR reads, yielding one entry per CDR3 protein. The sample yields hundreds of thousands of distinct CDR3 sequences, roughly 15% seen once. The data also belong to a second study, concerning T cells in Graves' hyperthyroidism and ophthalmopathy.

This sample comprised peripheral blood mononuclear cells (PBMCs), obtained at new diagnosis, from a patient treated with antithyroid drugs. The origin of the receptors is a woman in her twenties or thirties with Graves disease.

The V call is TRBV20-1, the J call TRBJ2-5; no clear D. Trimming took 5 bases from V and 2 from J, leaving 12 bases between them. Germline V gene lookup returns CDR1 DFQATT and CDR2 SNEGSKA (reference sequence). This CDR3 is built from 13 residues. The CDR3 DNA reads as TGCAGTGCTCCCTCACATTCACAAGAGACCCAGTACTTC. Encoded protein: CSAPSHSQETQYF.

Ten or more counts support this clonotype. The CDR3 reads CASSRGGGGQETQYF. The DNA for the CDR3 is TGTGCCAGCAGTCGGGGGGGCGGGGGCCAAGAGACCCAGTACTTC. J is TRBJ2-5 and V is TRBV28; TRBD2 aligns across 8 bases. This CDR3 has 15 residues. Germline V CDR1 and CDR2: MDHEN, SYDVKM. V was clipped by 5 bases and J by 1 base; unmatched bases: 6.

This clonotype was seen at least ten times. The V call is TRBV5-1, the J call TRBJ2-1; 7 bases are a match to TRBD2. Germline V CDR1 and CDR2: SGHRS, YFSETQ. Trimming took 2 bases from V and 6 from J; bases not matched to a gene: 11. This CDR3 comprises 16 residues. CDR3 DNA sequence: TGCGCCAGCAGCTTTGGGGCGGGAGTTGTATTCAATGAGCAGTTCTTC. As protein: CASSFGAGVVFNEQFF.

The rearrangement links TRBV27 to TRBJ1-6; perhaps TRBD1 as D (6 bases). Germline loops: CDR1 MNHEY, CDR2 SMNVEV (reference sequence). This CDR3 contains 16 residues. With 5 bases removed from V and 10 bases from J, the gap between germline ends came to 21 bases. The CDR3 bases are TGTGCCAGCAGTCTCTCCAAGAGACAGGAGTGGTCACCCCTCCACTTT. As protein: CASSLSKRQEWSPLHF.

The rearrangement joins TRBV5-1 to TRBJ2-5; weak D call: TRBD2 (6 bases). CDR1 and CDR2 (germline): SGHRS, YFSETQ. The germline V and J ends were trimmed by 0 bases and 0 bases, with 9 bases remaining between them. The CDR3 totals 15 residues. The CDR3 DNA reads TGCGCCAGCAGCTTGGCGGGGGACTACCAAGAGACCCAGTACTTC. Protein sequence: CASSLAGDYQETQYF.

This clonotype was picked up many times. The rearrangement links TRBV2 to TRBJ2-1; 8 bases agree with TRBD2. Near its end, the DNA agrees better with TRBJ2-5, so the J call may be wrong. CDR1 SNHLY and CDR2 FYNNEI come from the germline V gene. CDR3 length equals 14 residues. Here the CDR3 reads CASSDAGGLETQYF. CDR3 nucleotide sequence: TGTGCCAGCAGTGACGCGGGAGGTTTGGAGACCCAGTACTTC.

In this sample, this clonotype turned up many times. V is TRBV10-3 and J is TRBJ1-1; a weak D match, TRBD1 (6 bases). With 10 bases removed from V and 5 bases from J, the gap between germline ends came to 23 bases. This CDR3 contains 15 residues. CDR1 is ENHRY, CDR2 SYGVKD, per germline. The CDR3 reads CASRPGGAQGTEAFF. CDR3 DNA sequence: TGTGCCAGCCGGCCGGGGGGAGCCCAGGGGACTGAAGCTTTCTTT.

This clonotype was observed at least ten times. The chain is built from TRBV19 and TRBJ1-5; D gene unclear. Germline loops: CDR1 LNHDA, CDR2 SQIVND (reference sequence). Trimming removed 7 bases from V and 5 bases from J, with 12 bases in between. The length of the CDR3 is 13 residues. DNA for the CDR3: TGTGCCAGTAATGTGGGCACCGATCAGCCCCAGCATTTT. This gives the protein CASNVGTDQPQHF.

The sample holds many counts of this clonotype. CDR3 sequence: CSAPVAKNIQYF. The CDR3 DNA reads as TGCAGTGCACCCGTCGCCAAAAACATTCAGTACTTC. The chain uses TRBV20-1 and TRBJ2-4, with D unresolved. CDR3 length: 12 amino acids. Germline CDR1 DFQATT, CDR2 SNEGSKA (reference sequence). V was cut by 6 bases and J by 1 base, with 7 bases left in between.